Following are 21 T cell receptor beta chains from one sample sequenced in a study of T cell changes during pregnancy in multiple sclerosis. Libraries were prepared by immunoSEQ multiplex PCR; TCRdb keeps only in-frame clonotypes and omits some of them. The table includes approximately 100,000 clones, more than 80% detected once. The sequencing used peripheral blood, collected in the second trimester of pregnancy. The receptors derive from a female donor with multiple sclerosis, enrolled in a pregnancy study.

J is TRBJ2-3 and V is TRBV2, with 8 bases that match TRBD2. V trimming: 4 bases; J trimming: 0 bases; junction bases outside the gene matches: 3. The CDR3 contains 15 residues. Germline V gene sequence: CDR1 SNHLY, CDR2 FYNNEI. The CDR3 sequence is CASSGSGRSTDTQYF. The CDR3, as DNA: TGTGCCAGCAGTGGCAGCGGGAGAAGCACAGATACGCAGTATTTT. The complete variable domain, with remaining parts taken from reference TRBV2 and TRBJ2-3, reads EPEVTQTPSHQVTQMGQEVILRCVPISNHLYFYWYRQILGQKVEFLVSFYNNEISEKSEIFDDQFSVERPDGSNFTLKIRSTKLEDSAMYFCASSGSGRSTDTQYFGPGTRLTVL.

The chain uses TRBV28 and TRBJ2-5, with 14 nucleotides matching TRBD2. CDR1 MDHEN and CDR2 SYDVKM come from the germline V gene. Trimming at V came to 6 bases and at J to 5 bases, leaving 2 bases not matched to a gene. This CDR3 is built from 14 residues. This CDR3 reads CASRRTSGRETQYF. In DNA form, the CDR3 reads TGTGCCAGCAGGCGGACTAGCGGGAGGGAGACCCAGTACTTC.

The V and J genes are TRBV6-1 and TRBJ1-1; 8 positions match TRBD1. This CDR3 is 14 amino acids long. V dropped 3 bases and J dropped 1; count of bases not matched to a gene: 1. CDR1 and CDR2 from the germline V gene are MNHNS and SASEGT. The CDR3 loop reads CASSEGTGNTEAFF. CDR3 sequence (DNA): TGTGCCAGCAGTGAGGGGACAGGGAACACTGAAGCTTTCTTT.

The CDR3 coding sequence is TGTGCCAGCAGTTTATGGCGTCAGGGGGCCGAGACCCAGTACTTC. It yields the protein CASSLWRQGAETQYF. The chain recombines TRBV27 with TRBJ2-5; 8 bases map to TRBD1. Germline CDR1 reads MNHEY; CDR2 reads SMNVEV (reference sequence). The CDR3 length is 15 residues. After removal of 1 base from V and 5 bases from J, the junction contained 6 bases not matched to a gene.

The chain employs TRBV19 and TRBJ2-7; tentatively, D is TRBD1 (6 bases). Germline CDR1 and CDR2: LNHDA and SQIVND (reference sequence). There are 14 residues in the CDR3. The V and J ends lost 6 bases and 6 bases respectively, with 18 bases between them. The CDR3 DNA follows: TGTGCCAGTAGCCTAAGCCTACAGGGTTCCGAGCAGTACTTC. As protein: CASSLSLQGSEQYF.

CDR3 sequence reads: CASRGRTGALSGNTIYF. The CDR3 DNA reads as TGTGCCAGCAGGGGAAGGACAGGGGCACTCTCTGGAAACACCATATATTTT. The chain couples TRBV27 to TRBJ1-3, with 9 bases that match TRBD1. CDR1 and CDR2 from the germline V gene are MNHEY and SMNVEV (reference sequence). V shed 6 bases, J shed 0 bases, and the junction held 9 bases outside the gene matches. This CDR3 region has 17 residues.

The V call is TRBV19, the J call TRBJ2-1; 8 nucleotides line up with TRBD1. V was pared by 4 bases and J by 4 bases, with 0 bases of the junction left unmatched. Germline V gene data show CDR1 as LNHDA and CDR2 as SQIVND (reference sequence). This CDR3 is 13 amino acids long. CDR3 coding DNA: TGTGCCAGTAGTAGACAGGGGTACAATGAGCAGTTCTTC. This gives the protein CASSRQGYNEQFF.

CDR3: CASRGQRAGELFF. CDR3 coding DNA: TGTGCCAGCAGGGGACAGCGAGCCGGGGAGCTGTTTTTT. The chain joins TRBV6-1 to TRBJ2-2, with 7 bases that match TRBD1. Germline CDR1 MNHNS, CDR2 SASEGT. With V trimmed by 6 bases and J by 6 bases, 4 bases remained unmatched. The CDR3 extends over 13 amino acids.

The gene calls are TRBV18 and TRBJ2-3; tentative D call: TRBD1 (6 bases). Germline CDR1 and CDR2: KGHSH and LQKENI. The CDR3 extends over 18 amino acids. The V gene lost 3 bases and the J gene lost 0 bases, with 19 bases spanning the gap. The CDR3 spells CASSPNQQGASSTDTQYF. Written as DNA, the CDR3 is TGTGCCAGCTCACCGAACCAACAGGGAGCGAGTAGCACAGATACGCAGTATTTT.

As DNA, the CDR3 is TGTGCCAGCAGTTACTCGGGGCTGATGAACACTGAAGCTTTCTTT. As protein: CASSYSGLMNTEAFF. This chain links TRBV6-5 with TRBJ1-1; possibly TRBD1 for D (5 bases). This CDR3 has 15 residues. Looked up from germline, CDR1 is MNHEY and CDR2 is SVGAGI. Trimming removed 0 bases from V and 0 bases from J, with 8 bases in between.

The chain couples TRBV6-6 to TRBJ1-2; D unclear. The V gene lost 4 bases and the J gene lost 2 bases, with 8 bases spanning the gap. The CDR3 extends over 13 amino acids. Germline-derived CDR1 and CDR2 are MNHNY and SVGAGI (reference sequence). The CDR3, as DNA: TGTGCCAGCAGTTCGCAGGCCAACTATGGCTACACCTTC. Its translation is CASSSQANYGYTF.

The chain has TRBV29-1 and TRBJ1-3; D is undetermined. The CDR3 runs 16 residues. Trimming stripped 2 bases from V and 3 bases from J, with 17 bases between. Germline V gene lookup returns CDR1 SQVTM and CDR2 ANQGSEA. CDR3 in amino acids: CSVEPRPLGGGNTIYF. The DNA of the CDR3 is TGCAGCGTTGAACCGCGACCACTCGGCGGTGGAAACACCATATATTTT. The complete variable domain, with remaining parts taken from reference TRBV29-1 and TRBJ1-3, reads SAVISQKPSRDICQRGTSLTIQCQVDSQVTMMFWYRQQPGQSLTLIATANQGSEATYESGFVIDKFPISRPNLTFSTLTVSNMSPEDSSIYLCSVEPRPLGGGNTIYFGEGSWLTVV.

CDR3 loop: CASSPQGGVSTDTQYF. In nucleotides, the CDR3 is TGTGCCAGCTCACCACAGGGAGGAGTGAGCACAGATACGCAGTATTTT. The chain couples TRBV18 to TRBJ2-3, with D possibly TRBD2 on 6 matching bases. V was shortened by 1 base and J by 0 bases, with 11 bases between the two germline ends. Germline V gene lookup returns CDR1 KGHSH and CDR2 LQKENI. The CDR3 loop spans 16 amino acids.

CDR3 DNA sequence: TGTGCCAGCAGCCCCGCAACTAATGAAAAACTGTTTTTT. This translates into CASSPATNEKLFF. V and J are TRBV7-8 and TRBJ1-4, with D hard to call. The CDR3 extends over 13 amino acids. V shed 5 bases and J shed 0 bases, with 4 bases lying between them. Germline CDR1 SGHVS, CDR2 FQNEAQ. Full variable domain (remainder filled in from reference TRBV7-8 and TRBJ1-4): GAGVSQSPRYKVAKRGQDVALRCDPISGHVSLFWYQQALGQGPEFLTYFQNEAQLDKSGLPSDRFFAERPEGSVSTLKIQRTQQEDSAVYLCASSPATNEKLFFGSGTQLSVL.

This chain uses TRBV9 with TRBJ1-2; 7 nucleotides line up with TRBD1. From germline, CDR1 is SGDLS and CDR2 YYNGEE. The CDR3 runs to 14 residues. After removal of 0 bases from V and 7 bases from J, the junction contained 6 bases not matched to a gene. CDR3 in amino acids: CASSVARQGFGYTF. In DNA form, the CDR3 reads TGTGCCAGCAGCGTAGCGAGACAGGGCTTTGGCTACACCTTC. Full variable domain (outside the CDR3, taken from reference TRBV9 and TRBJ1-2): DSGVTQTPKHLITATGQRVTLRCSPRSGDLSVYWYQQSLDQGLQFLIQYYNGEERAKGNILERFSAQQFPDLHSELNLSSLELGDSALYFCASSVARQGFGYTFGSGTRLTVV.

This rearrangement joins TRBV7-2 to TRBJ1-6, with 9 bases aligning to TRBD1. V was pared by 5 bases and J by 1 base, with 6 bases of the junction left unmatched. CDR1 SGHTA and CDR2 FQGNSA come from the germline V gene. There are 17 residues in the CDR3. CDR3 protein: CASSPDGTGSYNSPLHF. In DNA, the CDR3 is TGTGCCAGCAGCCCAGACGGGACAGGGTCCTATAATTCACCCCTCCACTTT.

This chain links TRBV5-1 with TRBJ1-1; D gene ambiguous. The CDR3 length is 14 residues. The germline CDR1 and CDR2 sequences are SGHRS and YFSETQ. V lost 4 bases and J 1 base, leaving 11 bases between the germline ends. The CDR3 protein is CASSPFAENTEAFF. As DNA, the CDR3 is TGCGCCAGCAGCCCTTTTGCAGAGAACACTGAAGCTTTCTTT.

The chain has TRBV2 and TRBJ2-2; 9 nucleotides match TRBD2. CDR1 is SNHLY and CDR2 is FYNNEI in the germline V gene. The CDR3 has 16 residues. With V trimmed by 3 bases and J by 5 bases, 7 bases remained unmatched. In nucleotides, the CDR3 is TGTGCCAGCAGTGATTGGCTAGCGGGAAAAACCGGGGAGCTGTTTTTT. Its translation is CASSDWLAGKTGELFF.

V and J are TRBV10-1 and TRBJ2-1, with 8 positions matching TRBD1. CDR1 is WNHNN and CDR2 is SYGVQD in the germline V gene (reference sequence). The CDR3 is 15 residues long. The ends lost 2 bases at V and 6 bases at J; junction bases unmatched: 6. Here the CDR3 DNA reads TGCGCCAGCAGTGAGCTTGGACAGGGCGGCAATGAGCAGTTCTTC. Its protein is CASSELGQGGNEQFF.

The V gene is TRBV7-3, the J gene TRBJ2-3; a weak D match, TRBD2 (6 bases). CDR1 SGHTA and CDR2 FQGTGA come from the germline V gene. Trimming removed 8 bases at V and 4 bases at J, with 19 bases between. This CDR3 is built from 15 residues. The CDR3 DNA is TGTGCCAGCTCGCCACGAGGAGGGGATGCAGATACGCAGTATTTT. It encodes CASSPRGGDADTQYF.

The rearrangement links TRBV9 to TRBJ2-5; 11 bases line up with TRBD2. The CDR3 contains 17 residues. Trimming removed 2 bases from V and 5 bases from J; junction bases left unmatched: 11. CDR1 is SGDLS, CDR2 YYNGEE, per germline. The CDR3 sequence is CASSVGTSGPLVETQYF. CDR3 DNA sequence: TGTGCCAGCAGCGTCGGGACTAGCGGTCCGTTGGTGGAGACCCAGTACTTC.